Described below is a single T cell receptor (beta chain) sequence and its context. The authors' processing: Because ImmunoSEQ provided only junction sequences with no quality scores, the filtering differed. Here immunoSEQ multiplex PCR was the method, and the copy in TCRdb shows in-frame clones only, minus some. The D gene and trimming were derived from the DNA, and the V and J assignments and clone size from that table. The data contain over 2 million clones, 95% of them seen just once; the ten biggest clones take up 0.1% to 0.15%. This entry is derived from a study of shared clonotypes between healthy human individuals. CD4+ cells were split into CD45RA+ naive and CD45RA-negative memory subsets. Per the germline V gene, CDR1 is SGHNT and CDR2 is YYREEE (reference sequence). V lost 0 bases, J lost 2 bases, and 15 bases lay in between. The CDR3 runs 17 residues.

V and J are TRBV5-4 and TRBJ1-5; D gene uncertain. This clonotype was sampled from a man aged 18 to 30 in good health. The sample was naive CD4+ T cells sorted from blood. Subset of the sample: CD45RA+ positively selected. The CDR3 reads CASSLGGSKGGNQPQHF. The DNA of the CDR3 is TGTGCCAGCAGCTTGGGTGGCAGTAAAGGAGGCAATCAGCCCCAGCATTTT.